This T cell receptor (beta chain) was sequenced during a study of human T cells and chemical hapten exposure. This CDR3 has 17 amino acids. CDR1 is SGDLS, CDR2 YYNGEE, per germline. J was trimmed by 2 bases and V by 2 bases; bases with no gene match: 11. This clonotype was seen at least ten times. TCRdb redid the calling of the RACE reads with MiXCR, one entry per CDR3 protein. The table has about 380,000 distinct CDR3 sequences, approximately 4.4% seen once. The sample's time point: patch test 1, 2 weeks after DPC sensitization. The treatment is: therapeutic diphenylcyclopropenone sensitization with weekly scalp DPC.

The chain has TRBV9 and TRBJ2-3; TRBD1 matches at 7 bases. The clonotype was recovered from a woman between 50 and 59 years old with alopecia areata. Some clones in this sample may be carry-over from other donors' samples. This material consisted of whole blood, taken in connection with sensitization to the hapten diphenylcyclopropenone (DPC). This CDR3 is CASSVPRTGVPTDTQYF. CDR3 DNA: TGTGCCAGCAGCGTTCCCCGGACAGGCGTCCCCACAGATACGCAGTATTTT.